A selection of T cell receptor beta chains follows, all from one sample in a study of cytomegalovirus exposure and HLA in healthy donors. Here immunoSEQ multiplex PCR was the method, and the copy in TCRdb shows in-frame clones only, minus some. Of more than 100,000 clones listed, more than 75% are singletons. Sequenced sample: PBMCs. Receptors were obtained from a male donor in good health and CMV-seronegative. The CDR3 runs from the conserved cysteine through the conserved F or W. The order of the fields is D gene, CDR3 length, clone size, V gene, J gene, CDR3 protein, CDR3 DNA. D genes are given only for firm matches. Only some rows state a clone size, as once, few, many or a class for expanded clones.

-	15	once	TRBV9	TRBJ2-3	CASSALGGGRDTQYF	TGTGCCAGCAGCGCTCTAGGGGGGGGGAGAGATACGCAGTATTTT
TRBD1	14	-	TRBV6-5	TRBJ1-2	CASSRDRDLYGYTF	TGTGCCAGCAGCCGGGACAGGGACCTCTATGGCTACACCTTC
TRBD1	14	-	TRBV30	TRBJ2-7	CAWSDRVRTYEQYF	TGTGCCTGGAGCGACAGGGTGAGGACCTACGAGCAGTACTTC
-	16	-	TRBV9	TRBJ1-5	CASSVGSGTSNQPQHF	TGTGCCAGCAGCGTAGGATCCGGGACATCCAATCAGCCCCAGCATTTT
TRBD1	15	-	TRBV4-3	TRBJ2-7	CASSPFNQGAYEQYF	TGCGCCAGCAGCCCGTTTAACCAGGGGGCTTACGAGCAGTACTTC
-	16	-	TRBV4-3	TRBJ2-7	CASSQEFTSSSYEQYF	TGCGCCAGCAGCCAAGAGTTTACGTCGAGCTCCTACGAGCAGTACTTC
-	14	-	TRBV7-9	TRBJ1-1	CASSPDGGNPEAFF	TGTGCCAGCAGCCCCGATGGGGGGAACCCTGAAGCTTTCTTT
TRBD1	14	-	TRBV30	TRBJ1-6	CAYQSGTGGSPLHF	TGTGCCTACCAATCCGGGACAGGGGGATCACCCCTCCACTTT
TRBD2	18	-	TRBV27	TRBJ2-7	CASSWGGSGGPSSYEQYF	TGTGCCAGCAGCTGGGGGGGAAGCGGGGGGCCGAGCTCCTACGAGCAGTACTTC
-	13	-	TRBV30	TRBJ1-4	CAWSDAGNEKLFF	TGTGCCTGGAGTGATGCAGGGAATGAAAAACTGTTTTTT